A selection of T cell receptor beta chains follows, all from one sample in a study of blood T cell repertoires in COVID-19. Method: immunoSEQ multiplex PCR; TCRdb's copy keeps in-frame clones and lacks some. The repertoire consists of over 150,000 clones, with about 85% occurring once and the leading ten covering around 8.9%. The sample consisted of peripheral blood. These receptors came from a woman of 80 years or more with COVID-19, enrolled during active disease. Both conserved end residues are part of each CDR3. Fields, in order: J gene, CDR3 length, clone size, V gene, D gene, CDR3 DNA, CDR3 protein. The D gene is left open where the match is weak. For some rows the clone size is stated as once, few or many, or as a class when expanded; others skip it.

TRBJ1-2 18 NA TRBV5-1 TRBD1 TGCGCCAGCAGCTTGAACCCCCGGCAGGGGGCGTACCCCTATGGCTACACCTTC CASSLNPRQGAYPYGYTF
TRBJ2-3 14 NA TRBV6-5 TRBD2 TGTGCCAGCAGGGTCGGGGGGGCCGCAGATACGCAGTATTTT CASRVGGAADTQYF
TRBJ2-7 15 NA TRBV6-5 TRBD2 TGTGCCAGCACCCAACTAGCGGGGGTGCACTACGAGCAGTACTTC CASTQLAGVHYEQYF
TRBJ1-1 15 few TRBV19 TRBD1 TGTGCCAGTAGTATGGGGACAGGGGTGAACACTGAAGCTTTCTTT CASSMGTGVNTEAFF
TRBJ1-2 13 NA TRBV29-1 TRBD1 TGCAGCGATAAACTGACAGGGAGCGATGGCTACACCTTC CSDKLTGSDGYTF
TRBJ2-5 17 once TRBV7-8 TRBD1 TGTGCCAGCAGCTTAGCTTCGATCACGACAGGGCGGGAGACCCAGTACTTC CASSLASITTGRETQYF
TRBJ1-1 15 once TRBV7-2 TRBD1 TGTGCCAGCAGCTTAGACAGGGGTGTTGGCACTGAAGCTTTCTTT CASSLDRGVGTEAFF
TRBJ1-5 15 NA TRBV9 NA TGTGCCAGCAGCGTTGAGGGAAATGGCAATCAGCCCCAGCATTTT CASSVEGNGNQPQHF
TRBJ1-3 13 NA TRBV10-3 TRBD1 TGTGCCATCCAGGGGGTCTCTGGAAACACCATATATTTT CAIQGVSGNTIYF
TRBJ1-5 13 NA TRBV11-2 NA TGTGCCAGCAGCCCCTACAGCAATCAGCCCCAGCATTTT CASSPYSNQPQHF
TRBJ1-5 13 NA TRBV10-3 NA TGTGCCATCAGTGATGGGGGCGGTCAGCCCCAGCATTTT CAISDGGGQPQHF
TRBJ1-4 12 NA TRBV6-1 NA TGTGCCAGCAGTCCGCGGGGGGAAAAACTGTTTTTT CASSPRGEKLFF
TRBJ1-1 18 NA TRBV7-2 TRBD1 TGTGCCAGCAGCTTAGGTCCCACGGGACAGGGCAGGGGCACTGAAGCTTTCTTT CASSLGPTGQGRGTEAFF
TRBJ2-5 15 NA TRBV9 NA TGTGCCAGCAGCGTAGGTTTGGGGGGTCAGGAGACCCAGTACTTC CASSVGLGGQETQYF
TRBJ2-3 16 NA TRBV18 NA TGTGCCAGCTCACCGGTAATCACAGGGTGGACAGATACGCAGTATTTT CASSPVITGWTDTQYF
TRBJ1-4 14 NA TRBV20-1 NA TGCAGTGCTAGTCGAGGGATCCCCCATGTCGAACTGTTTTTT CSASRGIPHVELFF
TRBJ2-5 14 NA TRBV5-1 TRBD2 TGCGCCAGCAGCATAGCGGGAGTAGGAGAGACCCAGTACTTC CASSIAGVGETQYF
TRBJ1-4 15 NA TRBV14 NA TGTGCCAGCAGCCAGAGGGCGGCAACTAATGAAAAACTGTTTTTT CASSQRAATNEKLFF
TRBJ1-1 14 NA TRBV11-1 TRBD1 TGTGCCAGCAGCGAGGACAGGGGGAACACTGAAGCTTTCTTT CASSEDRGNTEAFF
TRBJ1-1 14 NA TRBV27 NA TGTGCCAGCAGTTTATCTCAGTTGAACACTGAAGCTTTCTTT CASSLSQLNTEAFF
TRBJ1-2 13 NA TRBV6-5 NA TGTGCCAGCAGACCCGACAGGAACTCAGGCTACACCTTC CASRPDRNSGYTF
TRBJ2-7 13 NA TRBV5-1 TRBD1 TGCGCCAGCCGAAGGGGACAGGGGTACGAGCAGTACTTC CASRRGQGYEQYF
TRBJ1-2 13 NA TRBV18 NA TGTGCCAGCTCATCGGACTCGAGCTATGGCTACACCTTC CASSSDSSYGYTF
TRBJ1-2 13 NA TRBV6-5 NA TGTGCCAGCAGTCTACGTGGGGCGCGGGGCTACACCTTC CASSLRGARGYTF
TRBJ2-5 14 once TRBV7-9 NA TGTGCCAGCAGTCCTAGGACTACCGAAGAGACCCAGTACTTC CASSPRTTEETQYF
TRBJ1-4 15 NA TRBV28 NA TGTGCCAGCAGTCCTACAGGGATAGGGGATGAAAAACTGTTTTTT CASSPTGIGDEKLFF
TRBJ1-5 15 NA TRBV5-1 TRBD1 TGCGCCAGCAGCCCTACAGGACAGGGCAATCAGCCCCAGCATTTT CASSPTGQGNQPQHF
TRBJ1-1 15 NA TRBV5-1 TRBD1 TGCGCCAGCACGAGGACAGGAGGCAGGAACACTGAAGCTTTCTTT CASTRTGGRNTEAFF
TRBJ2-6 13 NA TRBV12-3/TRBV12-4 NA TGTGCCAGCACCGACTGGGGGGCCAACGTCCTGACTTTC CASTDWGANVLTF
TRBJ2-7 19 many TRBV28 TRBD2 TGTGCCAGCAGTTTATATGGAATCCTACTAGCGGGGGGTCCTGTGGAGCAGTACTTC CASSLYGILLAGGPVEQYF
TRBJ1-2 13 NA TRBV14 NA TGTGCCAGCAGCCAAGATTCCGGGTATGGCTACACCTTC CASSQDSGYGYTF
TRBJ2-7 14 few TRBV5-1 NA TGCGCCAGCAGCTTGCGGCGGGTGGGCCACGAGCAGTACTTC CASSLRRVGHEQYF
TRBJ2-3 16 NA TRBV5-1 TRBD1 TGCGCCACGAGTCAGTTGGGGACAGGGGGCCGGGATACGCAGTATTTT CATSQLGTGGRDTQYF
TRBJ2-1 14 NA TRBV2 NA TGTGCCAGCAGGGTCTACGGGGCCTACAATGAGCAGTTCTTC CASRVYGAYNEQFF
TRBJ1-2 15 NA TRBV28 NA TGTGCCAGCAGTCCCCAAGGCGGGAGGGTGGGTGGCTACACCTTC CASSPQGGRVGGYTF
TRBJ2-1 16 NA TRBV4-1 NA TGCGCCAGCAGCGTAGACCCGGGACACCTCTACAATGAGCAGTTCTTC CASSVDPGHLYNEQFF
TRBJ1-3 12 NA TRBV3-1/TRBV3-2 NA TGTGCCAGCAGGGGGGGTGGAAACACCATATATTTT CASRGGGNTIYF
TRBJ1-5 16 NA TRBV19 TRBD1 TGTGCCAGTAGTCTCCGAGGACAGGGGGCCAATCAGCCCCAGCATTTT CASSLRGQGANQPQHF
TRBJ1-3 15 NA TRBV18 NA TGTGCCAGCTCACCGTGGACTGCCGCTGGAAACACCATATATTTT CASSPWTAAGNTIYF
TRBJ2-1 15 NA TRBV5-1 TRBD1 TGCGCCAGCAGCTACTACAGATCAGGGGGCGCGGAGCAGTTCTTC CASSYYRSGGAEQFF
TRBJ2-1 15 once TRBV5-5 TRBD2 TGTGCCAGCAGCTCCAACGGGGGGGCTTTAGGGGAGCAGTTCTTC CASSSNGGALGEQFF
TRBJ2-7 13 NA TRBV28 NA TGTGCCAGCAGTCCCGGGACTTTCTACGAGCAGTACTTC CASSPGTFYEQYF
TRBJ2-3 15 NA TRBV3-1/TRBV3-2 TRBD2 TGTGCCAGCAGTCAGCCAAGCGGGAGCTCAGATACGCAGTATTTT CASSQPSGSSDTQYF